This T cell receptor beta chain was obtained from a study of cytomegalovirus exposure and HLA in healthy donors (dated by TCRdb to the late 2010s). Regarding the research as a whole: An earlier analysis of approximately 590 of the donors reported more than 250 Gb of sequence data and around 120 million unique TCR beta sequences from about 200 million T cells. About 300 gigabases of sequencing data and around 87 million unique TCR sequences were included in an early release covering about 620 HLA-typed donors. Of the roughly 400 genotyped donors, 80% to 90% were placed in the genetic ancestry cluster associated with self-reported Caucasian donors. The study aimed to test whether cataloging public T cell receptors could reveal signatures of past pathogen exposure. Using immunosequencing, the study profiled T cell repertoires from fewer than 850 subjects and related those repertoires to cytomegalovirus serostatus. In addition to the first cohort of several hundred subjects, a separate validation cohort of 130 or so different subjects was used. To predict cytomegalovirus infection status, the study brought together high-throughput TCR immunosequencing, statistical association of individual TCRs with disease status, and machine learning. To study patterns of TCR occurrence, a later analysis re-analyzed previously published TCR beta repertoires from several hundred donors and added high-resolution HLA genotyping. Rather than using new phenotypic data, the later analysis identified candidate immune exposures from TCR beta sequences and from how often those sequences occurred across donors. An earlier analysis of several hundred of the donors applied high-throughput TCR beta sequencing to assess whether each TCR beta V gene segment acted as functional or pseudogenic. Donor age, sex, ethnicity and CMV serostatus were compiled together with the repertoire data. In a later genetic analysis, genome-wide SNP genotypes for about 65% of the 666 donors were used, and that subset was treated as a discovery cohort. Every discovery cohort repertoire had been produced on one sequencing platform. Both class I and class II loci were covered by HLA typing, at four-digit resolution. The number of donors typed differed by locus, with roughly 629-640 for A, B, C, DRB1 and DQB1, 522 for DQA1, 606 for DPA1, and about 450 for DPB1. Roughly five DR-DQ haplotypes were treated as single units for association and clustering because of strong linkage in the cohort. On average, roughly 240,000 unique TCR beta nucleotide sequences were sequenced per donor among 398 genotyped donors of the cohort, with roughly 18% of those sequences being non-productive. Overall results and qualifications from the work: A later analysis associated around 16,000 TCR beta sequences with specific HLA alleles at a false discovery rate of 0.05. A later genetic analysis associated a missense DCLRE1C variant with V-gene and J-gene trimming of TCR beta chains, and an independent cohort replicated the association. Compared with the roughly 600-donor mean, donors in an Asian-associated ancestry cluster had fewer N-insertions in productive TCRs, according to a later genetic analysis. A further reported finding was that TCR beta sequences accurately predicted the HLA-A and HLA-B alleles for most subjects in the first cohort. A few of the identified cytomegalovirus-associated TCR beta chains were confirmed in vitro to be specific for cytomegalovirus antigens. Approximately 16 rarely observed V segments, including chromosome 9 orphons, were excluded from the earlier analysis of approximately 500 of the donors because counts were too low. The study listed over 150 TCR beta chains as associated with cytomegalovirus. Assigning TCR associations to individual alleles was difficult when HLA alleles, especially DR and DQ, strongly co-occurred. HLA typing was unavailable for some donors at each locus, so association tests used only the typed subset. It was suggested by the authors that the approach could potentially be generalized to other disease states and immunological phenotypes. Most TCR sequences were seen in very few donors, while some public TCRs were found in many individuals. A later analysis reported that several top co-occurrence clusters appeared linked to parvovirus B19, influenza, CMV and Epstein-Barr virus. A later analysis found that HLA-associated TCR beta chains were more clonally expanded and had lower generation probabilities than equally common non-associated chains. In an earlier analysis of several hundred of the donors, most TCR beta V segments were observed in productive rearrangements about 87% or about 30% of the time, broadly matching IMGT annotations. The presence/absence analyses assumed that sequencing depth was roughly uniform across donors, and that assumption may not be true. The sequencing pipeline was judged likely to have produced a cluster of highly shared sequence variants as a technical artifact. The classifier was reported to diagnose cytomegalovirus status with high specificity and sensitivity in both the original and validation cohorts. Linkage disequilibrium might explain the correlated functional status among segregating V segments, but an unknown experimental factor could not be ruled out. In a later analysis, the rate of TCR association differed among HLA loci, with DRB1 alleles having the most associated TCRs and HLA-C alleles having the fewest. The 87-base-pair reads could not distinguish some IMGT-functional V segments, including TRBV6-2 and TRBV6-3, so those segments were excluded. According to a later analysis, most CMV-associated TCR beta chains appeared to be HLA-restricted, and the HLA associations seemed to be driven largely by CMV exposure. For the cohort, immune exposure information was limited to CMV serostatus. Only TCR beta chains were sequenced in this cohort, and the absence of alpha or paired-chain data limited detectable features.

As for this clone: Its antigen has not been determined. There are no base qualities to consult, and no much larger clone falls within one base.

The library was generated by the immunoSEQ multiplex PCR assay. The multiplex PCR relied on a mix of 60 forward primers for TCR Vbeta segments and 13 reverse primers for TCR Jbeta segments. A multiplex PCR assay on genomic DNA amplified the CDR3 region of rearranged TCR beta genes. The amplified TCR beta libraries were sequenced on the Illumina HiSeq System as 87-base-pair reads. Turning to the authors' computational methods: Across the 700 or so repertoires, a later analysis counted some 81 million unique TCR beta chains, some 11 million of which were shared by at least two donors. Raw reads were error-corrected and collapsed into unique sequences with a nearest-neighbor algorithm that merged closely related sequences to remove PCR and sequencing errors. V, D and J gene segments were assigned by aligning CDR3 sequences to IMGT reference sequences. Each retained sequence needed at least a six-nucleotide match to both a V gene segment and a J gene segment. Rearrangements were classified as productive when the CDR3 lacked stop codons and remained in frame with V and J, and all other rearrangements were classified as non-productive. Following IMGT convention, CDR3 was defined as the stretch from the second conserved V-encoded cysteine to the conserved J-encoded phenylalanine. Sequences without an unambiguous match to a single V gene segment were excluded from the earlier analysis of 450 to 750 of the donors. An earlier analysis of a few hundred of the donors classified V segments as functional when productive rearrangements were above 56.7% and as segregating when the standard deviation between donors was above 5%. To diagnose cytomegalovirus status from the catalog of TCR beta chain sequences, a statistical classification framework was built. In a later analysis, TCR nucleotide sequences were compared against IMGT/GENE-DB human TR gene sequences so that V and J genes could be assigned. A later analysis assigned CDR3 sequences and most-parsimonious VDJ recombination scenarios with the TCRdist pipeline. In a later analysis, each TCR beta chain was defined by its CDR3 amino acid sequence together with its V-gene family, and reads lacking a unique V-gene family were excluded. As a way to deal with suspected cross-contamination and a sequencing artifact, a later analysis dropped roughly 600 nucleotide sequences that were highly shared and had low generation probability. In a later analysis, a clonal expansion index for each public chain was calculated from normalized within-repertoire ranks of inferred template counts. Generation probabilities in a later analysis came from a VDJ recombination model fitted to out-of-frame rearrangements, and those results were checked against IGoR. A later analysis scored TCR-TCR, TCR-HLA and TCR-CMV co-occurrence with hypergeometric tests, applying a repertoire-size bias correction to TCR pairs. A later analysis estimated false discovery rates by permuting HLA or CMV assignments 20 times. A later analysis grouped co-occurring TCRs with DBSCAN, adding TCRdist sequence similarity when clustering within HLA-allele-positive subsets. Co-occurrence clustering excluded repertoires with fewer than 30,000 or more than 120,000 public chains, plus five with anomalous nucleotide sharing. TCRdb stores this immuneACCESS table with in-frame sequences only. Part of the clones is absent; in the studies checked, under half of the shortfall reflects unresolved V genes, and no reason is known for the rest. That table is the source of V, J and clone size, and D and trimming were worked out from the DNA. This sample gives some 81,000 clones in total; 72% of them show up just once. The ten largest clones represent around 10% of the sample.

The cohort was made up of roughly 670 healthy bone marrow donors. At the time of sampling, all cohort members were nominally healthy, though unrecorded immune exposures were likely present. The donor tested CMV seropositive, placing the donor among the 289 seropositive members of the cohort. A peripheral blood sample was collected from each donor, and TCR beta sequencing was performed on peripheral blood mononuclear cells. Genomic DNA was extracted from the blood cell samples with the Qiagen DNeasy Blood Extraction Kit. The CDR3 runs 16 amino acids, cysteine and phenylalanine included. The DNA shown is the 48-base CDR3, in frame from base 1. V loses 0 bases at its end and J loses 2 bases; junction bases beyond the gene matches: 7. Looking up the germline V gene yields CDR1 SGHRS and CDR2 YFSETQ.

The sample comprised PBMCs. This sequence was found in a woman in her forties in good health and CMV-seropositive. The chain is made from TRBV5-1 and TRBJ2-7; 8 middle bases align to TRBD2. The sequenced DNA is TGCGCCAGCAGCTTGGGTCAAACTAGCGGCACCTACGAGCAGTACTTC. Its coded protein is CASSLGQTSGTYEQYF.